The 8 T cell receptor beta chains below were found in one sample sequenced in a study of T-cell memory formation after mild COVID-19 (dated by TCRdb to the early 2020s). Library generation was performed with 5' RACE. Reads for this sample came from an Illumina NovaSeq 6000. TCRdb reprocessing: public reads trimmed at Q25 with fastp, clones called with MiXCR, in-frame beta chains kept. Every distinct CDR3 protein forms one entry, paired with its most common genes and DNA. The sample table holds 120,000 to 150,000 distinct CDR3 sequences, of which roughly 21% were seen once. About 2% of the sample belongs to the ten largest clones. The material sequenced was PBMCs or a T cell subset sorted from them (not recorded which). The receptors stem from an adult woman who had mild COVID-19 (a few samples of this study predate the infection). The sample titles of this study are shuffled in the database, so cell type and time point are left out; the donor was told from shared clones.

This clonotype was counted only a few times. This chain uses TRBV5-5 with TRBJ2-3; D perhaps matches TRBD1 (6 bases). V was shortened by 3 bases and J by 4 bases, with 9 bases between the two germline ends. This CDR3 spans 13 amino acids. Per the germline V gene, CDR1 is SGHKS and CDR2 is YYEKEE (reference sequence). The CDR3 sequence is CASSSQGPDTQYF. For the CDR3, the DNA is TGTGCCAGCAGCTCCCAGGGGCCAGATACGCAGTATTTT.

This clonotype was detected many times. The rearrangement uses TRBV6-1 and TRBJ2-7; D not certain. V was cut by 6 bases and J by 5 bases, with 11 bases left in between. Per germline, CDR1 MNHNS and CDR2 SASEGT. The CDR3 contains 12 residues. The CDR3 DNA sequence: TGTGCCAGCAGACCAGTGGCCCACGAGCAGTACTTC. This translates into CASRPVAHEQYF.

The rearrangement links TRBV7-2 to TRBJ1-3; D gene unclear. V was shortened by 0 bases and J by 7 bases, with 13 bases between the two germline ends. Germline CDR1 reads SGHTA; CDR2 reads FQGNSA. The CDR3 sequence is 15 residues long. The CDR3 is CASSLAEPVRNTIYF. The CDR3 DNA is TGTGCCAGCAGCTTAGCGGAGCCAGTAAGGAACACCATATATTTT.

The genes are TRBV29-1 and TRBJ1-2; D unresolved. Germline values: CDR1 SQVTM, CDR2 ANQGSEA. V dropped 7 bases and J dropped 5 bases, with 14 bases sitting between them. This CDR3 is 12 amino acids long. CDR3 nucleotide sequence: TGCAGCGCCGGGAGCCAGAGTTATGGCTACACCTTC. Protein: CSAGSQSYGYTF.

This clonotype was counted only a few times. V gene TRBV21-1 combines with J gene TRBJ2-7; the DNA was not compared with TRBD2, the D call given in the table. TRBV21-1 is assigned pseudogene status. The CDR3 consists of 14 residues. The CDR3 spells CASSKVLPSYEQYF. Here the CDR3 DNA reads TGTGCCAGCAGCAAAGTTCTCCCCTCCTACGAGCAGTACTTC.

The rearrangement links TRBV12-3 or TRBV12-4 to TRBJ2-7, with D unclear. V dropped 6 bases and J dropped 7 bases, with 13 bases sitting between them. This CDR3 is 12 amino acids long. CDR3 sequence: CASSRVGREQYF. The CDR3 DNA is TGTGCCAGCAGCCGTGTCGGCCGGGAGCAGTACTTC.

Only a few counts were recorded for this clonotype. This chain joins TRBV27 and TRBJ2-7; D may be TRBD2 (6 bases). CDR3 length equals 15 residues. V was trimmed by 5 bases and J by 0 bases, leaving 14 bases between them. Germline-derived CDR1 and CDR2 are MNHEY and SMNVEV (reference sequence). This chain's CDR3 is CASSTRGESSYEQYF. The CDR3 bases are TGTGCCAGCAGTACGCGGGGAGAGAGCTCCTACGAGCAGTACTTC.

In its sample, this clonotype was seen a few times. The rearrangement joins TRBV7-2 to TRBJ1-4; D not certain. The V and J ends lost 4 bases and 7 bases respectively, with 10 bases between them. There are 13 residues in the CDR3. Germline CDR1 SGHTA, CDR2 FQGNSA. CDR3 coding DNA: TGTGCCAGCAGCTCCCGGCATGGTGAAAAACTGTTTTTT. Translation gives CASSSRHGEKLFF.